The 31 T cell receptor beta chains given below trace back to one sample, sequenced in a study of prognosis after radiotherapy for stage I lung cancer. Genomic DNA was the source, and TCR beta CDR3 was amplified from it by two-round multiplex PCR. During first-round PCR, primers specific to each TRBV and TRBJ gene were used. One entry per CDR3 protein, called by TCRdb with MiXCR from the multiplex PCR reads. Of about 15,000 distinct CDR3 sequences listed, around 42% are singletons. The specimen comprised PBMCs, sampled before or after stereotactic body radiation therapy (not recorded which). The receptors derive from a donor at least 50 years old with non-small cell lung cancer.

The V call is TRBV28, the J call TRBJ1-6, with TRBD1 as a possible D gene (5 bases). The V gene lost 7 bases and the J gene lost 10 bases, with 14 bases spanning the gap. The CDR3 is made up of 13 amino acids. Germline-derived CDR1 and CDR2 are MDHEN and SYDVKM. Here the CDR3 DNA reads TGTGCCAGCATCTCTAGGGGCTTCTCACCCCTCCACTTT. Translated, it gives CASISRGFSPLHF.

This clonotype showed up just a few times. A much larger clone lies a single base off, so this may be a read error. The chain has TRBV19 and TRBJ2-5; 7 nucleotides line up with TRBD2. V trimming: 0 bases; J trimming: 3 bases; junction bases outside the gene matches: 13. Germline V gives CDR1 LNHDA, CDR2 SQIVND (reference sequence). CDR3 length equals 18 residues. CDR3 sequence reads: CASSIDMGGRGSKETQYF. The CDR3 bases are TGTGCCAGTAGTATAGATATGGGAGGGAGAGGAAGCAAAGAGACCCAGTACTTC.

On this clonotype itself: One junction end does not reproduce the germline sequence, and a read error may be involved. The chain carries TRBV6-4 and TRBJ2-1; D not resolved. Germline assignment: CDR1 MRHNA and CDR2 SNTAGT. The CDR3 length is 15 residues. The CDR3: CASSYSVHSCGEQFF. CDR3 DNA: TGTGCCAGCAGTTACTCGGTCCACAGCTGTGGTGAGCAGTTCTTC.

In nucleotides, the CDR3 is TGTGCCAGCAGTTACTCGACTAGGGGGCAGTTCTTC. Its protein is CASSYSTRGQFF. The genes are TRBV6-2 or TRBV6-3 and TRBJ2-1; tentatively, D is TRBD2 (6 bases). CDR1 and CDR2 (germline): MNHEY, SVGEGT. The CDR3 covers 12 residues. V was clipped by 0 bases and J by 12 bases, with 9 bases between them.

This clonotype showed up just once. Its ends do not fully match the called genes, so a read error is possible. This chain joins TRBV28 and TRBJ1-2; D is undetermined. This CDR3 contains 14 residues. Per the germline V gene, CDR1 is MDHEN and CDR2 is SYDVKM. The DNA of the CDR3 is TGTGCCAACAGTTTCAGGACCCCGGTCGGTGGCTACACCTTC. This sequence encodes CANSFRTPVGGYTF.

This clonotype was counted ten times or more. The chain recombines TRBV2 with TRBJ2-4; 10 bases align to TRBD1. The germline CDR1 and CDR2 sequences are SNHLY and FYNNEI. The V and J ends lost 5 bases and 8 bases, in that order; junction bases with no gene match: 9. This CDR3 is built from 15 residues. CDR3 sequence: CASSHHRGQGDIQYF. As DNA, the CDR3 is TGTGCCAGCAGTCATCACAGAGGACAGGGGGACATTCAGTACTTC.

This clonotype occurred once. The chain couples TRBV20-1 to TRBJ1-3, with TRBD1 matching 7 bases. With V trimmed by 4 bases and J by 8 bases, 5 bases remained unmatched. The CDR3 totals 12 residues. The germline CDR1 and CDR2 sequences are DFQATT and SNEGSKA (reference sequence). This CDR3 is CSAITTGDTIYF. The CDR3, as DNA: TGCAGTGCTATTACTACAGGGGACACCATATATTTT.

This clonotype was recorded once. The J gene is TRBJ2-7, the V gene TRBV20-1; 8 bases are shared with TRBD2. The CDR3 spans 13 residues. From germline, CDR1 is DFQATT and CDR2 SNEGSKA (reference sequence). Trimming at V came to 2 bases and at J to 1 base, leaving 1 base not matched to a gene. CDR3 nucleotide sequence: TGCAGTGCTAGACGGGAGGGTTCCTACGAGCAGTACTTC. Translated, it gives CSARREGSYEQYF.

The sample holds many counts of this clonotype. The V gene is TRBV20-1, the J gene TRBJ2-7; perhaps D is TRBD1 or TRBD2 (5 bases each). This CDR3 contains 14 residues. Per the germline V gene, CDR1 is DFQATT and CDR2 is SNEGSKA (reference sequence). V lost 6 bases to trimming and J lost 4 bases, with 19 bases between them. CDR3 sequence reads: CSAFRPGRTYEQYF. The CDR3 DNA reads TGCAGTGCCTTTCGACCGGGACGAACTTACGAGCAGTACTTC.

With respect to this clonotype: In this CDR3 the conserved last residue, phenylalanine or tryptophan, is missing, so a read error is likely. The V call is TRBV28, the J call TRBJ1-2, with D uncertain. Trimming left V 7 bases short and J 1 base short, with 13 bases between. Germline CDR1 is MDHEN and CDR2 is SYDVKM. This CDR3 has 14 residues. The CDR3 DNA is TGTGCCAGCACCGCGGGGTGGGATAACTATGGCTACACCCTC. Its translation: CASTAGWDNYGYTL.

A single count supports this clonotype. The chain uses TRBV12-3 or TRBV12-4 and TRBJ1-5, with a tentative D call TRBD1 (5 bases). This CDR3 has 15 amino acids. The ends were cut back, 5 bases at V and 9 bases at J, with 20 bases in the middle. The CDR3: CASSRGVVGLGPQHF. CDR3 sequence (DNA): TGTGCCAGCAGTAGGGGTGTAGTAGGCCTGGGGCCCCAGCATTTT.

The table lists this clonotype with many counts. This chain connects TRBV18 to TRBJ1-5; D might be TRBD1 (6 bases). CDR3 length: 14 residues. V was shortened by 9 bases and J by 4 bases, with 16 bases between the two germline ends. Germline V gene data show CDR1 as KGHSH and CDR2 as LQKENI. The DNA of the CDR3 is TGTGCCAGTCACCGATCGGGGGCTAATCAGCCCCAGCATTTT. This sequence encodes CASHRSGANQPQHF.

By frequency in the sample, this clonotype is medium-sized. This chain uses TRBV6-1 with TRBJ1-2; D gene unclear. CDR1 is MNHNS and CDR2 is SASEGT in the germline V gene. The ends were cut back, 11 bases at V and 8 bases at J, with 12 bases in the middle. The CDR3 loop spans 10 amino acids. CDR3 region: CAVGLEGYTF. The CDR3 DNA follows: TGTGCCGTAGGGTTAGAGGGCTACACCTTC.

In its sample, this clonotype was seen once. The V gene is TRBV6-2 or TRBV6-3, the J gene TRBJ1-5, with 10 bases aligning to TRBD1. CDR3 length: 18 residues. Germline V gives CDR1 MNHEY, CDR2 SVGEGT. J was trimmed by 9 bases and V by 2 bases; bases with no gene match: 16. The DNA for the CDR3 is TGTGCCAGCAGTTACACAGTCCCGGGACAGGGGCCTTCCGTGCCCCAGCATTTT. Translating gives CASSYTVPGQGPSVPQHF.

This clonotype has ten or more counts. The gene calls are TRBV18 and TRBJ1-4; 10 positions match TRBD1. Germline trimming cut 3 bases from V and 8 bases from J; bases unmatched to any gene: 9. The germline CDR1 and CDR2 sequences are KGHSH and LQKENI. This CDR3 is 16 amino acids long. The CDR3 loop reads CASSPSIGTGVEKLFF. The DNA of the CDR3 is TGTGCCAGCTCACCTTCCATCGGGACAGGGGTCGAAAAACTGTTTTTT. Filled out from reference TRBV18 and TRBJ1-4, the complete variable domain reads NAGVMQNPRHLVRRRGQEARLRCSPMKGHSHVYWYRQLPEEGLKFMVYLQKENIIDESGMPKERFSAEFPKEGPSILRIQQVVRGDSAAYFCASSPSIGTGVEKLFFGSGTQLSVL.

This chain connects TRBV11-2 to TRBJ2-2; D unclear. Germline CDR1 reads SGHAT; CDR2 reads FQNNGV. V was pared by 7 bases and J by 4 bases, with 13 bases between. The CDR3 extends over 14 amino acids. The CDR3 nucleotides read TGTGCCAGCAAAAGGAACACCGGCACCGGGGAGCTGTTTTTT. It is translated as CASKRNTGTGELFF.

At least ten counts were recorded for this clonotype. The chain's CDR3 is CASSFEQGLSEAFF. The CDR3 nucleotides are TGTGCCAGCAGCTTCGAACAGGGGTTGTCTGAAGCTTTCTTT. The V gene is TRBV5-6, the J gene TRBJ1-1; 7 positions agree with TRBD1. V was clipped by 2 bases and J by 6 bases; unmatched bases: 7. Germline CDR1 reads SGHDT; CDR2 reads YYEEEE. The CDR3 spans 14 residues.

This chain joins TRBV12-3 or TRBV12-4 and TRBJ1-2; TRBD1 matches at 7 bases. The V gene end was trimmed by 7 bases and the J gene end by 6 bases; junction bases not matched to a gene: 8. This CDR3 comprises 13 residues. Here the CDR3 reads CASIPGTDHGYTF. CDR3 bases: TGTGCCAGCATCCCCGGGACAGATCATGGCTACACCTTC.

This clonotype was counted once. CDR3 protein: CASTYRDRAVGELFF. As DNA, the CDR3 is TGTGCCAGCACATATCGGGACAGGGCGGTCGGGGAGCTGTTTTTT. The chain recombines TRBV28 with TRBJ2-2; TRBD1 matches 9 bases. Trimming at V came to 7 bases and at J to 7 bases, leaving 10 bases not matched to a gene. The V gene's germline CDR1 is MDHEN and CDR2 SYDVKM. The CDR3 is made up of 15 amino acids.

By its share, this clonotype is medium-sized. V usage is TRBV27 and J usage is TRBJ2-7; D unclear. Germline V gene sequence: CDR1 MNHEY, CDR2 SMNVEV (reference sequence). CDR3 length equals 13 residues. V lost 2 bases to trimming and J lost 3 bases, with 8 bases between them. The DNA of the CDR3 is TGTGCCAGCAGTTTAAGGTGGAGCTACGAGCAGTACTTC. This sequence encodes CASSLRWSYEQYF.

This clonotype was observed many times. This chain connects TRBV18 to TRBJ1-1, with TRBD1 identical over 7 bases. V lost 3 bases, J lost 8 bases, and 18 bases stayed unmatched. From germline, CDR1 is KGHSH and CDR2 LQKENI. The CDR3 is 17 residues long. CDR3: CASSPYSGGQGGGEAFF. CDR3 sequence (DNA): TGTGCCAGCTCACCCTATTCCGGGGGGCAGGGGGGTGGCGAAGCTTTCTTT.

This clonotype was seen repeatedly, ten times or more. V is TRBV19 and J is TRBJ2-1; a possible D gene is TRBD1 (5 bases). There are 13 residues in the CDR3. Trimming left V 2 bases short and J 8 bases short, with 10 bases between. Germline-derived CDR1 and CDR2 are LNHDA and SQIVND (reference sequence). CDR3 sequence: CASSINRFDEQFF. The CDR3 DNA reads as TGTGCCAGTAGTATAAACAGGTTCGATGAGCAGTTCTTC.

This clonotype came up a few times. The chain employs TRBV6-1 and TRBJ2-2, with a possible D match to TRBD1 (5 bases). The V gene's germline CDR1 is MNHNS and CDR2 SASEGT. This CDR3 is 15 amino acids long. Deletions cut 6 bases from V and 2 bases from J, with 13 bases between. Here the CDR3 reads CASSPRRTNTGELFF. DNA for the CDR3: TGTGCCAGCAGCCCACGACGGACAAACACCGGGGAGCTGTTTTTT.

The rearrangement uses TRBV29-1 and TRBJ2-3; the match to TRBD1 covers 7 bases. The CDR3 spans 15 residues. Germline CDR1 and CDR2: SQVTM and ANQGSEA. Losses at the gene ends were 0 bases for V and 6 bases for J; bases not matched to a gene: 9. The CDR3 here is CSVEDSGTVEDTQYF. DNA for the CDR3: TGCAGCGTTGAAGACTCCGGGACAGTTGAGGATACGCAGTATTTT.

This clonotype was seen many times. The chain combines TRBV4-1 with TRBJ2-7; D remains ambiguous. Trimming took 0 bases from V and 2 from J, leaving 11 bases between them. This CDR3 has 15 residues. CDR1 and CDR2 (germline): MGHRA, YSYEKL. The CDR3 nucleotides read TGCGCCAGCAGCCAAGATAGTACACATGCCTACGAGCAGTACTTC. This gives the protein CASSQDSTHAYEQYF.

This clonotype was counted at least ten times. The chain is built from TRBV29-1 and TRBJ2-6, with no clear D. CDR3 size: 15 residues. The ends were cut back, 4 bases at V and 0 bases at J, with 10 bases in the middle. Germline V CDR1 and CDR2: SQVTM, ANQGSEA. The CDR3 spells CSVAGLFSGANVLTF. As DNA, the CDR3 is TGCAGCGTTGCGGGCCTATTCTCTGGGGCCAACGTCCTGACTTTC. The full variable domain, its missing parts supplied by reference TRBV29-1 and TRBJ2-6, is SAVISQKPSRDICQRGTSLTIQCQVDSQVTMMFWYRQQPGQSLTLIATANQGSEATYESGFVIDKFPISRPNLTFSTLTVSNMSPEDSSIYLCSVAGLFSGANVLTFGAGSRLTVL.

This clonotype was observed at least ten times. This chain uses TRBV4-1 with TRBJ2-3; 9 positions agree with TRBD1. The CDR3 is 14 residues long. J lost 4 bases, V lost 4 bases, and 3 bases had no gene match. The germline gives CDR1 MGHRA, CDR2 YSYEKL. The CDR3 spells CASSPTGGADTQYF. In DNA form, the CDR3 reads TGCGCCAGCAGCCCGACAGGGGGGGCAGATACGCAGTATTTT.

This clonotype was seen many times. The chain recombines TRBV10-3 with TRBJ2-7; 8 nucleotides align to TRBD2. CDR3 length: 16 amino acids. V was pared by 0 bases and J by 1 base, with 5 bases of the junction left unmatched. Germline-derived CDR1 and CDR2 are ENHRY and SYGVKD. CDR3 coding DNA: TGTGCCATCAGTGAGTCGGAGACTAGCGTATCCTACGAGCAGTACTTC. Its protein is CAISESETSVSYEQYF.

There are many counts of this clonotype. CDR3 DNA sequence: TGTGCCAGCAGCGAGGGGACTAGCGACCTCTACGAGCAGTACTTC. It encodes CASSEGTSDLYEQYF. V usage is TRBV7-2 and J usage is TRBJ2-7; 10 bases agree with TRBD2. Trimming took 5 bases from V and 3 from J; bases not matched to a gene: 7. CDR1 is SGHTA, CDR2 FQGNSA, per germline. The CDR3 loop spans 15 amino acids.

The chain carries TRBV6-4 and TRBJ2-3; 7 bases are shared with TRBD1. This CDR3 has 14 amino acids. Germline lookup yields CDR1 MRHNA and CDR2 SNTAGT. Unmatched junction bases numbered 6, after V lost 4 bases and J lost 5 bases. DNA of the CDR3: TGTGCCAGCAGTGCGGACAGGCACAGAGATACGCAGTATTTT. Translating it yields CASSADRHRDTQYF.

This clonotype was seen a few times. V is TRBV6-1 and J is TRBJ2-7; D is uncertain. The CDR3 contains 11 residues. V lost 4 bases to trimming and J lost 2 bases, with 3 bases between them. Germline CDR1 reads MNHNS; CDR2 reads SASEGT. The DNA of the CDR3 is TGTGCCAGCAGTGTAACCTACGAGCAGTACTTC. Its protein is CASSVTYEQYF.